The sequence of this T cell receptor beta chain was determined in a study of shared clonotypes between healthy human individuals. This clone occurred a few times. The deep-level immunoSEQ assay was used. Replicate sorted-subset PCRs were loaded with roughly 190 ng DNA, roughly 33,000 T cell genomes. TCRdb keeps only in-frame clones here, not all; method: immunoSEQ multiplex PCR. The sample comprises some 79,000 clones, roughly two thirds of which are singletons, and about 51% rests with the top ten. The TCR sequence derives from a young man in good health. The sequencing sample was made of memory CD8+ T cells sorted from blood. Indicated subset: CD45RO+ cells pooled with CCR7-negative TemRA cells.

The CDR3 DNA reads TGTGCCAGCAGCTTAAGGCCCGACAGTTCCTACGAGCAGTACTTC. Translating gives CASSLRPDSSYEQYF. The V gene is TRBV7-2, the J gene TRBJ2-7; D may be TRBD1 (5 bases). Trimming removed 2 bases at V and 1 base at J, with 12 bases between. Per germline, CDR1 SGHTA and CDR2 FQGNSA. CDR3 length equals 15 residues.